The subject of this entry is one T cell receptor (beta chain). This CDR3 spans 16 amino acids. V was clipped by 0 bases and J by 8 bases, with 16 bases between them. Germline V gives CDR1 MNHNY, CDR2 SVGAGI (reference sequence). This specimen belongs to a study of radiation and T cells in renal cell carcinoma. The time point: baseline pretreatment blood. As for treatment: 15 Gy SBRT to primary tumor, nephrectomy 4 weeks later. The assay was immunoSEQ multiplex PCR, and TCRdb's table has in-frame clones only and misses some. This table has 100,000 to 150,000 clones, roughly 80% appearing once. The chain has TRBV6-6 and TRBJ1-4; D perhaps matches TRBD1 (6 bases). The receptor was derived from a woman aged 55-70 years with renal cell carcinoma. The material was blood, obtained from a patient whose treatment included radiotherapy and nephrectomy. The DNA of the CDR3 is TGTGCCAGCAGTTACTCGATCGGGGGCGGTGACGAAAAACTGTTTTTT. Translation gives CASSYSIGGGDEKLFF.